This T cell receptor beta chain was found in a study of tumor and adjacent non-tumor tissue in lung cancer. Study-wide context: Histology: 11 to 13 adenocarcinoma, a couple of squamous cell carcinoma, 1 small cell lung cancer.

RNA was extracted from bulk tissue without any cell sorting. Study findings and constraints: Tumor repertoires had a smaller top 100 clone share than normal lung. Significantly higher TCR diversity was found in tumor than normal lung.

Regarding this clonotype: The antigen is not known. The junction and the germline gene differ at one end; a read error may be behind it.

The library came from three nested PCR rounds adapted from ARM-PCR protocols. TCRdb recomputed calls from the multiplex PCR reads with MiXCR, one row per CDR3 protein. The data show 200,000 or so distinct CDR3 sequences, with 71% seen just once and less than 25% held by the top ten. The CDR3 length is 14 residues. The sequence was collected from a man in his 60s with non-small cell lung cancer. Sequencing used lung tumor tissue. This chain connects TRBV12-3 or TRBV12-4 to TRBJ2-5, with TRBD2 matching 7 bases. CDR3 in DNA: TGTGCCAGCGGCCAAGGGAGGGGTGGTGAGACCCAATACTTC. Amino acids: CASGQGRGGETQYF.